The 28 T cell receptor beta chains below come from one sample, sequenced in a study of cytomegalovirus exposure and HLA in healthy donors. Produced via immunoSEQ multiplex PCR; TCRdb's table is partial and in-frame only. The sample includes under 200,000 clones, about 95% of them seen just once. Specimen: PBMCs. These receptors came from a woman aged 18-30 years in good health and CMV-seronegative.

The V call is TRBV29-1, the J call TRBJ1-1; 7 nucleotides match TRBD1. J gave up 2 bases and V 3 bases, and 15 bases lay outside the gene matches. In germline, CDR1 is SQVTM, CDR2 ANQGSEA. CDR3 size: 17 residues. The CDR3 here is CSVDHFPTGKGNTEAFF. CDR3 DNA sequence: TGCAGCGTTGATCACTTCCCGACAGGGAAAGGCAACACTGAAGCTTTCTTT.

CDR3 region: CASSLVLQDTEAFF. CDR3 DNA: TGTGCCAGCAGCTTAGTCCTGCAGGACACTGAAGCTTTCTTT. The chain joins TRBV7-9 to TRBJ1-1; D not resolved. The CDR3 spans 14 residues. The ends were cut back, 1 base at V and 3 bases at J, with 9 bases in the middle. Germline V CDR1 and CDR2: SEHNR, FQNEAQ (reference sequence). The whole variable domain, remainder taken from reference TRBV7-9 and TRBJ1-1, is DTGVSQNPRHKITKRGQNVTFRCDPISEHNRLYWYRQTLGQGPEFLTYFQNEAQLEKSRLLSDRFSAERPKGSFSTLEIQRTEQGDSAMYLCASSLVLQDTEAFFGQGTRLTVV.

The chain carries TRBV5-4 and TRBJ2-2; TRBD1 might be the D (6 bases). Trimming shortened V by 2 bases and J by 3 bases, and 11 bases separated the two germline ends. The germline CDR1 and CDR2 sequences are SGHNT and YYREEE (reference sequence). This CDR3 region has 15 residues. CDR3 nucleotides: TGTGCCAGCAGCTTACCCAGGGGTGACACCGGGGAGCTGTTTTTT. It yields the protein CASSLPRGDTGELFF.

V usage is TRBV30 and J usage is TRBJ2-7; 12 bases are shared with TRBD2. Germline CDR1 is GTSNPN and CDR2 is SVGIG (reference sequence). The CDR3 totals 17 residues. Trimming at V came to 1 base and at J to 0 bases, leaving 7 bases not matched to a gene. Here the CDR3 reads CAWSGLAGGLSSYEQYF. For the CDR3, the DNA is TGTGCCTGGAGTGGGCTAGCGGGGGGGCTGAGCTCCTACGAGCAGTACTTC.

The chain has TRBV9 and TRBJ2-7, with D possibly matching TRBD1 (6 bases). From germline, CDR1 is SGDLS and CDR2 YYNGEE. V shed 0 bases and J shed 5 bases, with 12 bases lying between them. This CDR3 comprises 14 residues. DNA of the CDR3: TGTGCCAGCAGCGTAGGAACAGGGATCCACGAGCAGTACTTC. It specifies CASSVGTGIHEQYF.

About this clone itself: The junction shows a germline mismatch at one end, possibly a read error. This same CDR3 is encoded by further DNA sequences in the sample. V is TRBV2 and J is TRBJ1-2; 7 nucleotides match TRBD1. In germline, CDR1 is SNHLY, CDR2 FYNNEI. The CDR3 runs to 17 residues. The CDR3: CASSDETGNPPIDGYTF. The CDR3 DNA reads TGTGCCAGCAGTGACGAGACAGGGAACCCCCCAATTGATGGCTACACCTTT.

This clone appeared a single time. The chain has TRBV6-6 and TRBJ1-3, with D perhaps TRBD1 (6 bases). From germline, CDR1 is MNHNY and CDR2 SVGAGI (reference sequence). Between the trimmed V and J ends, which lost 5 bases and 2 bases, there was a span of 16 bases. The CDR3 length is 16 residues. This CDR3 reads CASSPASTGPGNTIYF. CDR3 in DNA: TGTGCCAGCAGTCCAGCCTCGACAGGCCCTGGAAACACCATATATTTT.

The chain joins TRBV19 to TRBJ1-6; D ambiguous. V lost 5 bases and J lost 5, with 13 bases in between. Looked up from germline, CDR1 is LNHDA and CDR2 is SQIVND (reference sequence). The CDR3 sequence is 15 residues long. The CDR3 DNA sequence: TGTGCCAGTAGTTCCAGTCTCGGGGATAATTCACCCCTCCACTTT. Amino acid sequence: CASSSSLGDNSPLHF.

The chain's CDR3 is CASSLVWGKGAGELFF. In DNA form, the CDR3 reads TGTGCCAGCAGCTTGGTTTGGGGGAAGGGGGCCGGGGAGCTGTTTTTT. V usage is TRBV5-4 and J usage is TRBJ2-2; possibly TRBD1 for D (6 bases). The CDR3 contains 16 residues. Germline assignment: CDR1 SGHNT and CDR2 YYREEE (reference sequence). Trimming took 0 bases from V and 6 from J, leaving 15 bases between them.

This clone occurred once. The same CDR3 can be traced to other DNA sequences in this sample. This rearrangement joins TRBV6-6 to TRBJ1-4; no definite D call. The germline CDR1 and CDR2 sequences are MNHNY and SVGAGI (reference sequence). V was pared by 6 bases and J by 0 bases, with 11 bases between. The CDR3 is made up of 15 amino acids. The CDR3 DNA reads as TGTGCCAGCAGCCGCGGTTCCGCAACTAATGAAAAACTGTTTTTT. This encodes CASSRGSATNEKLFF.

V gene TRBV5-1 combines with J gene TRBJ2-2; TRBD2 agrees at 10 bases. V lost 3 bases to trimming and J lost 3 bases; unmatched junction nucleotides: 8. This CDR3 contains 17 residues. Germline loops: CDR1 SGHRS, CDR2 YFSETQ. The CDR3 region is CASSSNPTSGYTGELFF. The CDR3 DNA is TGCGCCAGCAGCTCTAACCCGACTAGCGGGTACACCGGGGAGCTGTTTTTT. Complete variable domain (other parts from reference TRBV5-1 and TRBJ2-2): KAGVTQTPRYLIKTRGQQVTLSCSPISGHRSVSWYQQTPGQGLQFLFEYFSETQRNKGNFPGRFSGRQFSNSRSEMNVSTLELGDSALYLCASSSNPTSGYTGELFFGEGSRLTVL.

J is TRBJ1-2 and V is TRBV20-1; D is uncertain. Germline loops: CDR1 DFQATT, CDR2 SNEGSKA (reference sequence). V shed 5 bases and J shed 5 bases, with 9 bases lying between them. The CDR3 loop spans 11 amino acids. The CDR3 here is CSASGGYGYTF. The CDR3 nucleotides read TGCAGTGCTTCCGGCGGGTATGGCTACACCTTC.

This rearrangement joins TRBV5-1 to TRBJ2-3; unclear D gene. Germline V gene data show CDR1 as SGHRS and CDR2 as YFSETQ. Deletions cut 6 bases from V and 0 bases from J, with 8 bases between. The CDR3 totals 13 residues. The CDR3, as DNA: TGCGCCAGCACCTACGTAAGCACAGATACGCAGTATTTT. It translates to CASTYVSTDTQYF.

The chain carries TRBV29-1 and TRBJ2-7, with a possible D match to TRBD1 (5 bases). The CDR3 consists of 13 residues. Deletions cut 5 bases from V and 2 bases from J, with 13 bases between. Germline V gene lookup returns CDR1 SQVTM and CDR2 ANQGSEA. The CDR3 nucleotides read TGCAGCGTTATCAGGACAAATACCTACGAGCAGTACTTC. The encoded protein is CSVIRTNTYEQYF.

In this sample, this clone turned up once. The chain employs TRBV23-1 and TRBJ2-7; a possible D gene is TRBD2 (6 bases). TRBV23-1 is an open reading frame whose function is uncertain. The germline V and J ends were trimmed by 0 bases and 4 bases, with 13 bases remaining between them. The CDR3 covers 15 residues. The CDR3 loop reads CASSQSRRVIYEQYF. DNA for the CDR3: TGCGCCAGCAGTCAATCGAGGAGGGTAATTTACGAGCAGTACTTC.

This chain connects TRBV5-4 to TRBJ2-7, with 9 bases lining up with TRBD2. Per the germline V gene, CDR1 is SGHNT and CDR2 is YYREEE (reference sequence). V lost 4 bases to trimming and J lost 0 bases; unmatched junction nucleotides: 8. The CDR3 has 16 amino acids. CDR3 loop: CASSPGLAGSSYEQYF. CDR3 DNA: TGTGCCAGCAGCCCCGGGCTAGCGGGGAGCTCCTACGAGCAGTACTTC.

The chain employs TRBV5-6 and TRBJ2-7; D gene uncertain. Germline assignment: CDR1 SGHDT and CDR2 YYEEEE. The CDR3 runs to 11 residues. V lost 6 bases, J lost 5 bases, and 9 bases lay in between. DNA of the CDR3: TGTGCCAGCAACAGATACAACGAGCAGTACTTC. Translation gives CASNRYNEQYF. Based on the CDR3 plus reference TRBV5-6 and TRBJ2-7, the full variable domain is DAGVTQSPTHLIKTRGQQVTLRCSPKSGHDTVSWYQQALGQGPQFIFQYYEEEERQRGNFPDRFSGHQFPNYSSELNVNALLLGDSALYLCASNRYNEQYFGPGTRLTVT.

The rearrangement uses TRBV7-2 and TRBJ2-3, with TRBD2 as a possible D gene (6 bases). CDR3 length equals 16 residues. The germline CDR1 and CDR2 sequences are SGHTA and FQGNSA. Trimming left V 5 bases short and J 1 base short, with 16 bases between. The CDR3 DNA is TGTGCCAGCAGCCCGCGCGGAGGGCGGGGCACAGATACGCAGTATTTT. Residues: CASSPRGGRGTDTQYF.

The gene calls are TRBV11-1 and TRBJ1-2, with D unresolved. Trimming removed 4 bases at V and 8 bases at J, with 11 bases between. The CDR3 extends over 12 amino acids. CDR1 and CDR2 from the germline V gene are SGHAT and FQDESV (reference sequence). This chain's CDR3 is CASSSYGGGYTF. Written as DNA, the CDR3 is TGTGCCAGCAGCTCCTATGGCGGGGGCTACACCTTC.

The chain is built from TRBV11-2 and TRBJ2-1; 10 nucleotides line up with TRBD1. Trimming at V came to 4 bases and at J to 6 bases, leaving 6 bases not matched to a gene. The germline V gene encodes CDR1 SGHAT and CDR2 FQNNGV. The length of the CDR3 is 15 residues. The CDR3 DNA follows: TGTGCCAGCAGCTACTATGGACAGGGGGTCAATGAGCAGTTCTTC. Translated, it gives CASSYYGQGVNEQFF. The entire variable domain, with the rest obtained from reference TRBV11-2 and TRBJ2-1, is as follows: EAGVAQSPRYKIIEKRQSVAFWCNPISGHATLYWYQQILGQGPKLLIQFQNNGVVDDSQLPKDRFSAERLKGVDSTLKIQPAKLEDSAVYLCASSYYGQGVNEQFFGPGTRLTVL.

On this clone itself: This sample also contains other DNA sequences that code for the same CDR3. The gene calls are TRBV30 and TRBJ1-1; TRBD1 might be the D (5 bases). CDR1 GTSNPN and CDR2 SVGIG come from the germline V gene (reference sequence). Trimming pared 0 bases from V and 4 bases from J, leaving 9 bases between. The CDR3 extends over 13 amino acids. The CDR3 spells CAWSVRGGTEAFF. CDR3 nucleotides: TGTGCCTGGAGTGTACGGGGGGGCACTGAAGCTTTCTTT.

J is TRBJ2-7 and V is TRBV19; D unclear. The germline V and J ends were trimmed by 0 bases and 4 bases, with 7 bases remaining between them. The CDR3 is 13 amino acids. CDR1 LNHDA and CDR2 SQIVND come from the germline V gene (reference sequence). CDR3: CASSIDVTYEQYF. DNA of the CDR3: TGTGCCAGTAGTATAGATGTGACTTACGAGCAGTACTTC.

The gene calls are TRBV5-6 and TRBJ2-4; D gene unclear. The CDR3 is made up of 14 amino acids. Looked up from germline, CDR1 is SGHDT and CDR2 is YYEEEE. Trimming pared 2 bases from V and 0 bases from J, leaving 6 bases between. CDR3 DNA: TGTGCCAGCAGCTTCGGGTTAGCCAAAAACATTCAGTACTTC. As protein: CASSFGLAKNIQYF.

The gene calls are TRBV18 and TRBJ2-7; 7 bases are a match to TRBD1. J lost 0 bases, V lost 4 bases, and 3 bases had no gene match. Looked up from germline, CDR1 is KGHSH and CDR2 is LQKENI. The CDR3 length is 14 residues. The CDR3 loop reads CASSRRDSSYEQYF. Written as DNA, the CDR3 is TGTGCCAGCTCACGACGGGACAGCTCCTACGAGCAGTACTTC.

The chain carries TRBV21-1 and TRBJ2-3; the table assigns TRBD1, which was not confirmed against the DNA. TRBV21-1 is given as a pseudogene. CDR3 length: 16 amino acids. Here the CDR3 DNA reads TGTGCCAGCAGCAAATATATGCCAGGGGACACAGATACGCAGTATTTT. Its protein product is CASSKYMPGDTDTQYF.

V is TRBV6-6 and J is TRBJ1-1; TRBD1 agrees at 8 bases. After removal of 8 bases from V and 10 bases from J, the junction contained 9 bases not matched to a gene. CDR3 length: 12 residues. CDR1 is MNHNY and CDR2 is SVGAGI in the germline V gene (reference sequence). CDR3 loop: CASGHQGAGAFF. CDR3 sequence (DNA): TGTGCCAGCGGACACCAGGGGGCGGGAGCTTTCTTT.

V usage is TRBV27 and J usage is TRBJ2-3, with TRBD1 matching 7 bases. After removal of 0 bases from V and 0 bases from J, the junction contained 3 bases not matched to a gene. The CDR3 sequence is 16 residues long. Looked up from germline, CDR1 is MNHEY and CDR2 is SMNVEV (reference sequence). CDR3 protein: CASSLSDRVSTDTQYF. As DNA, the CDR3 is TGTGCCAGCAGTTTATCAGACAGGGTTAGCACAGATACGCAGTATTTT.

The V call is TRBV18, the J call TRBJ2-2; D remains unclear. CDR1 and CDR2 from the germline V gene are KGHSH and LQKENI. This CDR3 spans 14 amino acids. With 4 bases removed from V and 1 base from J, the gap between germline ends came to 7 bases. The CDR3 spells CASSRLENTGELFF. The CDR3, as DNA: TGTGCCAGCTCACGACTGGAGAACACCGGGGAGCTGTTTTTT.